The 14 T cell receptor beta chains reported below all come from one sample, sequenced in a study of blood T cell repertoires in COVID-19 (dated by TCRdb to the early 2020s). Library method: the immunoSEQ multiplex PCR assay. The immuneACCESS repertoire file appears here via TCRdb, limited to in-frame rearrangements. These files lack a portion of the clones; in checked studies, under half of the deficit traces to unresolved V genes, and the cause of the others is not known. Present in this sample are approximately 40,000 clones, 87% of which were seen just once. Roughly 5.1% of the sample lies in the top ten. Sequencing was carried out using peripheral blood. These receptors came from a man aged 55 to 70 with COVID-19, enrolled during active disease.

The chain recombines TRBV27 with TRBJ2-7; possibly TRBD1 for D (6 bases). The germline V gene encodes CDR1 MNHEY and CDR2 SMNVEV (reference sequence). V shed 9 bases and J shed 5 bases, with 17 bases lying between them. The CDR3 spans 13 residues. CDR3 in DNA: TGTGCCAGTTCGGGGCAGGGGATCGACGAGCAGTACTTC. Translated: CASSGQGIDEQYF.

CDR3 region: CASSLTGARETQYF. CDR3 bases: TGTGCCAGCTCTTTGACAGGGGCCAGGGAGACCCAGTACTTC. The chain recombines TRBV18 with TRBJ2-5, with TRBD1 matching 8 bases. The J segment lost 5 bases and the V segment lost 6 bases, leaving 8 bases of the junction unmatched. The germline CDR1 and CDR2 sequences are KGHSH and LQKENI. This CDR3 is built from 14 residues.

J is TRBJ1-1 and V is TRBV25-1; D possibly corresponds to TRBD1 (6 bases). The CDR3 length is 14 residues. Trimming pared 4 bases from V and 4 bases from J, leaving 13 bases between. Germline lookup yields CDR1 MGHDK and CDR2 SYGVNS. CDR3 amino acids: CASSGTDRSTEAFF. CDR3 nucleotide sequence: TGTGCCAGCAGTGGTACCGACAGGTCCACTGAAGCTTTCTTT.

The V and J genes are TRBV19 and TRBJ2-7, with TRBD2 as a possible D gene (5 bases). The CDR3 is made up of 12 amino acids. CDR1 is LNHDA and CDR2 is SQIVND in the germline V gene (reference sequence). V shed 8 bases and J shed 5 bases, with 13 bases lying between them. This chain's CDR3 is CASGRRPDEQYF. The CDR3 DNA is TGTGCCAGTGGTAGGAGGCCGGACGAGCAGTACTTC.

This chain uses TRBV24-1 with TRBJ1-1, with TRBD1 matching 7 bases. V trimming: 3 bases; J trimming: 7 bases; junction bases outside the gene matches: 7. CDR1 and CDR2 from the germline V gene are KGHDR and SFDVKD. The CDR3 extends over 14 amino acids. The CDR3 DNA reads TGTGCCACCAGTGATCGGACAGGAACTGTTGAAGCTTTCTTT. Translating it yields CATSDRTGTVEAFF.

J is TRBJ2-7 and V is TRBV7-8, with D maybe TRBD1 (6 bases). In germline, CDR1 is SGHVS, CDR2 FQNEAQ. Trimming removed 5 bases from V and 1 base from J, with 9 bases in between. The CDR3 totals 13 residues. The CDR3 region is CASSVGQSYEQYF. CDR3 coding DNA: TGTGCCAGCAGCGTCGGACAGTCCTACGAGCAGTACTTC.

As concerns this clone: The same CDR3 can be traced to other DNA sequences in this sample. This chain links TRBV6-5 with TRBJ1-1; weak D call: TRBD1 (5 bases). Germline V gene lookup returns CDR1 MNHEY and CDR2 SVGAGI. This CDR3 has 15 residues. V gave up 0 bases and J gave up 1 base, with 9 bases separating them. The CDR3 here is CASSYSRGPNTEAFF. CDR3 bases: TGTGCCAGCAGTTACTCGCGGGGCCCGAACACTGAAGCTTTCTTT.

This chain joins TRBV2 and TRBJ1-1, with TRBD1 matching 8 bases. The length of the CDR3 is 16 residues. Germline CDR1 is SNHLY and CDR2 is FYNNEI. V lost 3 bases to trimming and J lost 3 bases; unmatched junction nucleotides: 9. The chain's CDR3 is CASSEPAGTGDTEAFF. The CDR3 DNA sequence: TGTGCCAGCAGTGAGCCCGCCGGGACAGGAGACACTGAAGCTTTCTTT.

This clone was picked up one time. In DNA form, the CDR3 reads TGTGCCAGCAGTGCCCGCCATCCAGTGAACACTGAAGCTTTCTTT. This codes for CASSARHPVNTEAFF. The chain links TRBV2 to TRBJ1-1; D gene uncertain. The CDR3 has 15 amino acids. V was pared by 4 bases and J by 0 bases, with 12 bases between. From germline, CDR1 is SNHLY and CDR2 FYNNEI.

The V and J genes are TRBV27 and TRBJ2-5; D might be TRBD2 (6 bases). Germline assignment: CDR1 MNHEY and CDR2 SMNVEV (reference sequence). V was shortened by 2 bases and J by 1 base, with 14 bases between the two germline ends. The length of the CDR3 is 16 residues. CDR3 bases: TGTGCCAGCAGTTTAGTCGGTGCGGGAATCCAAGAGACCCAGTACTTC. It is translated as CASSLVGAGIQETQYF.

About this clone: This CDR3 is also generated by other DNA sequences in the sample. The gene calls are TRBV19 and TRBJ1-5; TRBD1 agrees at 9 bases. CDR1 LNHDA and CDR2 SQIVND come from the germline V gene (reference sequence). This CDR3 is built from 13 residues. J lost 5 bases, V lost 6 bases, and 2 bases had no gene match. The CDR3 DNA is TGTGCCAGTAGGGGACAGGGATATCAGCCCCAGCATTTT. This translates into CASRGQGYQPQHF. Filled out from reference TRBV19 and TRBJ1-5, the complete variable domain reads DGGITQSPKYLFRKEGQNVTLSCEQNLNHDAMYWYRQDPGQGLRLIYYSQIVNDFQKGDIAEGYSVSREKKESFPLTVTSAQKNPTAFYLCASRGQGYQPQHFGDGTRLSIL.

This clone was seen a single time. This chain links TRBV4-2 with TRBJ1-5; D unresolved. The CDR3 spans 14 residues. Germline loops: CDR1 LGHNA, CDR2 YNFKEQ. Trimming stripped 0 bases from V and 2 bases from J, with 5 bases between. The CDR3 region is CASSQDYGNQPQHF. The CDR3 DNA is TGTGCCAGCAGCCAAGATTATGGCAATCAGCCCCAGCATTTT.

V and J are TRBV4-3 and TRBJ2-1, with 10 nucleotides matching TRBD2. The germline V gene encodes CDR1 LGHNA and CDR2 YSLEER. V lost 4 bases to trimming and J lost 8 bases; unmatched junction nucleotides: 11. CDR3 length: 16 residues. In DNA, the CDR3 is TGCGCCAGCAGCCCATCCACCCTAGCGGGGGATTATGAGCAGTTCTTC. Translating gives CASSPSTLAGDYEQFF.

V is TRBV7-2 and J is TRBJ2-6, with D tentatively TRBD1 (6 bases). In germline, CDR1 is SGHTA, CDR2 FQGNSA. The V gene lost 1 base and the J gene lost 4 bases, with 11 bases spanning the gap. The CDR3 length is 16 residues. Here the CDR3 reads CASSLVSGTGANVLTF. The CDR3 nucleotides read TGTGCCAGCAGCTTAGTATCGGGGACAGGGGCCAACGTCCTGACTTTC.